This T cell receptor beta chain was observed in a study of blood T cell repertoires in COVID-19. The wider study: Researchers got acute and convalescent COVID-19 samples from the United States, Italy and Spain. T cells, B-cell-depleted T cells, or PBMCs provided the cDNA or gDNA that served as material.

Original analysis: Estimated nucleated cell counts came from reference gene primer amplification. Sequenced by immunoSEQ multiplex PCR; TCRdb stores in-frame clones only, minus some. The V and J calls and the clone size are those of that table, but D and trimming were determined from the DNA. The table lists approximately 150,000 clones, 65% to 85% of them singletons. V lost 5 bases and J lost 6; bases outside the gene matches: 10. Germline CDR1 MNHEY, CDR2 SVGEGT. This CDR3 region has 14 residues. V gene TRBV6-2 or TRBV6-3 combines with J gene TRBJ2-7, with 7 nucleotides matching TRBD2. The clonotype originates from a man between 65 and 85 years old with active or convalescent COVID-19. Sample: peripheral blood. CDR3 loop: CASSHTRGVGEQYF. For the CDR3, the DNA is TGTGCCAGCAGTCACACTCGGGGGGTAGGCGAGCAGTACTTC.